This T cell receptor (beta chain) was recorded in a study of CD8 T cells in ankylosing spondylitis. Quantitative 5'-RACE with molecular barcodes was used to make the TCR beta libraries. Each CDR3 protein gets one entry after TCRdb re-called the 5' RACE reads with MiXCR. The table has more than 110,000 distinct CDR3 sequences, roughly 8% seen once. This clonotype was observed at least ten times. Its antigen is not known. The CDR3 has 15 residues. CDR1 is SGHRS, CDR2 YFSETQ, per germline. With 0 bases clipped from V and 3 bases from J, the junction kept 6 bases outside the gene matches. General study results and limits: In ankylosing spondylitis blood, a motif of roughly eight highly homologous TCR beta variants appeared characteristic. The clones that were linked to disease were reported to be significantly enriched in matched synovial fluid samples from ankylosing spondylitis patients. Several of the motif variants were reported before in synovial fluid and blood from reactive arthritis.

The sequence was collected from a male donor with ankylosing spondylitis. The chain recombines TRBV5-1 with TRBJ2-7, with TRBD1 matching over 7 bases. The source material was synovial fluid, either unsorted or a sorted T cell fraction (not recorded which). The CDR3: CASSLEQGINYEQYF. CDR3 sequence (DNA): TGCGCCAGCAGCTTGGAACAGGGGATCAACTACGAGCAGTACTTC.